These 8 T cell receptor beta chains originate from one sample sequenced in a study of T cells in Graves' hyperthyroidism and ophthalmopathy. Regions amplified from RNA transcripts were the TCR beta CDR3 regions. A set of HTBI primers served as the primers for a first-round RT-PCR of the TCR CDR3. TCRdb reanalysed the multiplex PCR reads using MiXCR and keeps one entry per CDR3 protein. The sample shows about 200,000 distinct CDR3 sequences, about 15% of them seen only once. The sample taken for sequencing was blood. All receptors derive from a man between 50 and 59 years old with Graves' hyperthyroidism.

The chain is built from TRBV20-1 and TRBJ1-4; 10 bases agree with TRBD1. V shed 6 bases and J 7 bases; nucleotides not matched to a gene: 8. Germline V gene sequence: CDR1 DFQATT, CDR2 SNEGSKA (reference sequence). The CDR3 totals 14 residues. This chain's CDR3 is CSARQGAIFEKLFF. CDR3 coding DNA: TGCAGTGCACGACAGGGGGCGATATTTGAAAAACTGTTTTTT.

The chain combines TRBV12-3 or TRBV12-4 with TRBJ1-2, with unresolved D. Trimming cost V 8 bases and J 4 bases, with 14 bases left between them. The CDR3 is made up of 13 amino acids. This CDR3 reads CASGAGLTYGYTF. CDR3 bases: TGTGCCAGCGGCGCCGGCCTTACCTATGGCTACACCTTC.

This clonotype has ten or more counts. The DNA of the CDR3 is TGTGCCAGCCGACCGGATCCCACTAATGAAAAACTGTTTTTT. It encodes CASRPDPTNEKLFF. J is TRBJ1-4 and V is TRBV7-8; D gene unclear. Trimming cost V 8 bases and J 2 bases, with 12 bases left between them. Germline loops: CDR1 SGHVS, CDR2 FQNEAQ. There are 14 residues in the CDR3.

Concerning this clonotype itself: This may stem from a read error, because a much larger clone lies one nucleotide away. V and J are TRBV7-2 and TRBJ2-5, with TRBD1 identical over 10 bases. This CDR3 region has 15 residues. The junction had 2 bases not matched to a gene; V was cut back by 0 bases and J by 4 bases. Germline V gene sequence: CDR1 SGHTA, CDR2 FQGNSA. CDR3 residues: CASSLAGTGVETQYF. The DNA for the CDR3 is TGTGCCAGCAGCTTAGCTGGGACAGGGGTAGAGACCCAGTACTTC.

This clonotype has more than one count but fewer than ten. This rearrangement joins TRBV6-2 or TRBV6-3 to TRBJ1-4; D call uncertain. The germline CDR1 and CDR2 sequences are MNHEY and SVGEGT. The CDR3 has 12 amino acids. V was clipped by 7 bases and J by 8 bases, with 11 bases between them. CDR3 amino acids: CASTAAGEKLFF. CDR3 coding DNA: TGTGCCAGCACCGCGGCTGGAGAAAAACTGTTTTTT.

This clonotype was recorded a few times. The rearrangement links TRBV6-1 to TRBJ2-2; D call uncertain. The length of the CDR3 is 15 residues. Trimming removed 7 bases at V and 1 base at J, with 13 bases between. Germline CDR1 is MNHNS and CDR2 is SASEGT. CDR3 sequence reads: CASNAQLGNTGELFF. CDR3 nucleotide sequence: TGTGCCAGCAATGCCCAGTTAGGGAACACCGGGGAGCTGTTTTTT.

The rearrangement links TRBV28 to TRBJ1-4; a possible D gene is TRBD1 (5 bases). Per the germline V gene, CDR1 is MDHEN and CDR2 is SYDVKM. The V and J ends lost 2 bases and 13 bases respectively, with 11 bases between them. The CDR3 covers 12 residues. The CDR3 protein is CASSLSRDGLFF. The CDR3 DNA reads TGTGCCAGCAGTTTAAGCAGGGATGGACTGTTTTTT.

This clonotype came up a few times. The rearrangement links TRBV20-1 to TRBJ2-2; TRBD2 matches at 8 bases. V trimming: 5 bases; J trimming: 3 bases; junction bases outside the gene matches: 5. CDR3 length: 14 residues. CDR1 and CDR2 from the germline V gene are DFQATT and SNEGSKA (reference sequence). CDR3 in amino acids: CSAHPAGDTGELFF. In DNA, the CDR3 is TGCAGTGCTCATCCAGCGGGAGACACCGGGGAGCTGTTTTTT.